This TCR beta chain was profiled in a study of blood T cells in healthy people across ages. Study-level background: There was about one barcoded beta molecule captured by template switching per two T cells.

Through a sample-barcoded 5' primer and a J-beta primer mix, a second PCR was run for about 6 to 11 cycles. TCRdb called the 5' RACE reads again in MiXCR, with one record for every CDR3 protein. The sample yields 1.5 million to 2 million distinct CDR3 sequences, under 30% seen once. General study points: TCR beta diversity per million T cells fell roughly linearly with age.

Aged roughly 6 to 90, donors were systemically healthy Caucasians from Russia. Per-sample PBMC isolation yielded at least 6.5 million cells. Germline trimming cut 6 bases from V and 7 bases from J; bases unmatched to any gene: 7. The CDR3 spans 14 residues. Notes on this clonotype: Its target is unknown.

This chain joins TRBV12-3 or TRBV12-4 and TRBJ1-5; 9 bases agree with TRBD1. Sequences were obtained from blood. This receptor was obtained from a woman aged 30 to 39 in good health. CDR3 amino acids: CASSTGTGIQPQHF. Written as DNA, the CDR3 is TGTGCCAGCAGCACCGGGACAGGGATCCAGCCCCAGCATTTT.